These 18 T cell receptor beta chains share one sample of origin, sequenced in a study of tumor-infiltrating lymphocytes in localized non-small cell lung cancer. Repertoires were generated with immunoSEQ multiplex PCR, while TCRdb's copy carries only in-frame clones and drops some. The data contain approximately 13,000 clones, under 70% of them seen just once; the ten biggest clones take up 9.4%. Specimen: lung tumor tissue. All receptors derive from a human donor with non-small cell lung cancer.

This clone was counted only a few times. The CDR3 region is CASSLYLQDQPQHF. CDR3 nucleotides: TGTGCCAGCAGCTTATACCTGCAAGATCAGCCCCAGCATTTT. The chain recombines TRBV7-6 with TRBJ1-5; D remains ambiguous. Germline V gene data show CDR1 as SGHVS and CDR2 as FNYEAQ. CDR3 length equals 14 residues. Trimming removed 2 bases from V and 5 bases from J, with 10 bases in between.

The rearrangement uses TRBV7-9 and TRBJ2-7, with 7 bases that match TRBD1. This CDR3 spans 13 amino acids. Per germline, CDR1 SEHNR and CDR2 FQNEAQ (reference sequence). With V trimmed by 5 bases and J by 0 bases, 1 base remained unmatched. CDR3 sequence: CASSRDSSYEQYF. CDR3 bases: TGTGCCAGCAGCCGGGACAGCTCCTACGAGCAGTACTTC.

This clone has only a few counts. The gene calls are TRBV29-1 and TRBJ2-1, with TRBD2 matching 12 bases. V shed 7 bases and J 3 bases; nucleotides not matched to a gene: 13. The germline gives CDR1 SQVTM, CDR2 ANQGSEA. The CDR3 spans 17 residues. The CDR3 loop is CSAAQLAGGSFYNEQFF. In DNA, the CDR3 is TGCAGCGCTGCCCAACTAGCGGGGGGCTCATTCTACAATGAGCAGTTCTTC.

The genes are TRBV9 and TRBJ2-2; 7 nucleotides agree with TRBD1. V trimming: 2 bases; J trimming: 5 bases; junction bases outside the gene matches: 6. The germline V gene encodes CDR1 SGDLS and CDR2 YYNGEE. This CDR3 contains 15 residues. CDR3: CASSVSGGQTGELFF. The CDR3 coding sequence is TGTGCCAGCAGCGTCTCAGGGGGACAAACCGGGGAGCTGTTTTTT.

This chain joins TRBV30 and TRBJ2-7, with D possibly being TRBD1 or TRBD2 (5 bases each). In germline, CDR1 is GTSNPN, CDR2 SVGIG (reference sequence). The CDR3 has 10 residues. V shed 5 bases and J shed 7 bases, with 9 bases lying between them. The CDR3 DNA sequence: TGTGCCTGGTTGGGGGAGGAGCAGTACTTC. Translated, it gives CAWLGEEQYF. Full variable domain (missing parts from reference TRBV30 and TRBJ2-7): SQTIHQWPATLVQPVGSPLSLECTVEGTSNPNLYWYRQAAGRGLQLLFYSVGIGQISSEVPQNLSASRPQDRQFILSSKKLLLSDSGFYLCAWLGEEQYFGPGTRLTVT.

The rearrangement joins TRBV5-1 to TRBJ2-5, with a possible D match to TRBD2 (6 bases). The V gene lost 2 bases and the J gene lost 2 bases, with 10 bases spanning the gap. Germline loops: CDR1 SGHRS, CDR2 YFSETQ. The CDR3 has 14 residues. CDR3 amino acids: CASSFRGIQETQYF. The CDR3 nucleotides read TGCGCCAGCAGCTTTCGGGGGATACAAGAGACCCAGTACTTC.

V gene TRBV11-2 combines with J gene TRBJ2-1; 15 nucleotides match TRBD2. CDR1 and CDR2 from the germline V gene are SGHAT and FQNNGV. The CDR3 runs to 18 residues. The trim removed 5 bases at V and 6 bases at J, leaving 11 bases unmatched. The CDR3 DNA follows: TGTGCCAGCAGCCCAGGACTAGCGGGAGGGCTGGATCCCAATGAGCAGTTCTTC. Its translation: CASSPGLAGGLDPNEQFF.

This chain connects TRBV4-2 to TRBJ2-2, with 8 positions matching TRBD1. CDR3 length equals 15 residues. Germline CDR1 and CDR2: LGHNA and YNFKEQ. The V gene end was trimmed by 1 base and the J gene end by 6 bases; junction bases not matched to a gene: 4. The DNA for the CDR3 is TGTGCCAGCAGCCAAGTGACAGGGGCACCCGGGGAGCTGTTTTTT. This codes for CASSQVTGAPGELFF.

The V and J genes are TRBV4-1 and TRBJ2-1; 8 nucleotides agree with TRBD2. The CDR3 has 15 amino acids. V shed 1 base, J shed 7 bases, and the junction held 6 bases outside the gene matches. Germline V CDR1 and CDR2: MGHRA, YSYEKL. The CDR3 sequence: CASSQAAGGGNEQFF. For the CDR3, the DNA is TGCGCCAGCAGCCAAGCGGCGGGAGGAGGGAATGAGCAGTTCTTC.

The chain is built from TRBV19 and TRBJ2-2, with TRBD1 matching 9 bases. Germline V gives CDR1 LNHDA, CDR2 SQIVND (reference sequence). V shed 6 bases, J shed 6 bases, and the junction held 8 bases outside the gene matches. The CDR3 covers 15 residues. CDR3 residues: CASSGTGLRSGELFF. The CDR3 nucleotides read TGTGCCAGTAGCGGGACAGGGCTTAGGTCCGGGGAGCTGTTTTTT.

CDR3 region: CASSPIGGSGNNEQFF. CDR3 sequence (DNA): TGTGCCAGCTCACCAATCGGTGGTAGCGGGAACAATGAGCAGTTCTTC. The V gene is TRBV18, the J gene TRBJ2-1; 8 bases fit TRBD2. With V trimmed by 2 bases and J by 5 bases, 8 bases remained unmatched. The CDR3 runs to 16 residues. Germline CDR1 and CDR2: KGHSH and LQKENI.

The chain has TRBV2 and TRBJ2-7, with D tentatively TRBD1 (5 bases). The CDR3 extends over 15 amino acids. Germline values: CDR1 SNHLY, CDR2 FYNNEI. The V end lost 0 bases, the J end lost 2 bases, and 11 bases lay between the germline ends. CDR3 sequence reads: CASSEALTGAYEQYF. The CDR3, as DNA: TGTGCCAGCAGTGAAGCGCTTACAGGCGCCTACGAGCAGTACTTC.

The J gene is TRBJ1-5, the V gene TRBV2; TRBD1 agrees at 7 bases. Trimming at V came to 6 bases and at J to 1 base, leaving 6 bases not matched to a gene. The germline V gene encodes CDR1 SNHLY and CDR2 FYNNEI. The CDR3 is 15 residues long. The CDR3 nucleotides are TGTGCCAGCAGCGCTGACAGGGTGAGCAATCAGCCCCAGCATTTT. Encoded protein: CASSADRVSNQPQHF.

This chain uses TRBV2 with TRBJ2-1; 8 bases agree with TRBD2. The germline V gene has CDR1 SNHLY and CDR2 FYNNEI. The J segment lost 3 bases and the V segment lost 8 bases, leaving 6 bases of the junction unmatched. CDR3 length: 14 residues. The CDR3 bases are TGTGCCAGCGGGCGGGAGGCAGACTACAATGAGCAGTTCTTC. This sequence encodes CASGREADYNEQFF.

CDR3: CASSYARGTEAFF. The CDR3 coding sequence is TGTGCCAGCAGTTACGCCAGAGGTACTGAAGCTTTCTTT. The rearrangement uses TRBV6-5 and TRBJ1-1; D remains unclear. This CDR3 region has 13 residues. The V end lost 2 bases, the J end lost 5 bases, and 9 bases lay between the germline ends. Germline CDR1 is MNHEY and CDR2 is SVGAGI.

In regard to this clone: Other nucleotide sequences in the sample specify the same CDR3. This chain connects TRBV20-1 to TRBJ2-5, with no clear D. The V end lost 0 bases, the J end lost 6 bases, and 5 bases lay between the germline ends. Germline CDR1 is DFQATT and CDR2 is SNEGSKA (reference sequence). This CDR3 has 11 residues. CDR3 sequence reads: CSARDGKTQYF. The CDR3 DNA reads TGCAGTGCTAGAGATGGGAAGACCCAGTACTTC.

The genes are TRBV27 and TRBJ1-5, with TRBD1 matching 9 bases. J gave up 3 bases and V 1 base, and 1 base lay outside the gene matches. From germline, CDR1 is MNHEY and CDR2 SMNVEV (reference sequence). The CDR3 totals 15 residues. For the CDR3, the DNA is TGTGCCAGCAGTTTATACAGGGGGCCCAATCAGCCCCAGCATTTT. Residues: CASSLYRGPNQPQHF.

V gene TRBV5-1 combines with J gene TRBJ1-2, with a possible D match to TRBD1 (6 bases). Germline loops: CDR1 SGHRS, CDR2 YFSETQ. V was cut by 0 bases and J by 6 bases, with 15 bases left in between. This CDR3 has 15 residues. The CDR3 bases are TGCGCCAGCAGCTTGGAACCCGGGACAAAGAATGGCTACACCTTC. Protein: CASSLEPGTKNGYTF.